This T cell receptor (beta chain) was sequenced during a study of a mutant IDH1 vaccine in newly diagnosed glioma (TCRdb year 2021). Study-level background: Eight vaccinations were administered to patients in weeks 1, 3, 5, 7, 11, 15, 19 and 23, corresponding to visits V03 through V10. In the chemotherapy-containing groups, vaccination started alongside temozolomide cycles, whereas in patients who had radiotherapy alone it started 4-6 weeks after radiotherapy. Of the 30 or so patients who were treated, around 62% were male and roughly 38% were female, and the mean age was about 40 years. Prior to enrollment, patients had been given standard therapy consisting of radiotherapy alone, temozolomide alone, or radiochemotherapy with temozolomide, with the combination given to most patients. Peripheral blood samples were drawn at six visits, namely V03 (baseline), V05, V07, V10, V12 and V13. For exploratory analyses, some 24 treated patients had longitudinal TCRB deep sequencing done wherever samples were available. Points the paper makes about the study in general: According to the authors, sample limitations meant that analyses of patient blood samples could not be reproduced. Selection of PBMC samples for TCRB deep sequencing was based on availability. Pseudoprogression seemed to be unrelated to changes in the top peripheral T cell clonotypes found by TCRB sequencing. Immune responses induced by the vaccine were seen in approximately 93% of patients across multiple MHC alleles.

The library was obtained by the immunoSEQ multiplex PCR assay. The hsTCRB Kit was used according to the manufacturer's protocol to amplify rearranged TCR beta chain sequences. An Illumina MiSeq was used to sequence the TCRB libraries. Concerning the study's data processing: Demultiplexing, trimming and gene mapping were performed with the kit vendor's proprietary platform. Entries here come from immuneACCESS through TCRdb and include only in-frame sequences with V and J called. Some clones fail to appear in such tables; in the studies checked, an unresolved V gene covers under half of the shortfall, and the cause of the remainder is unknown. V and J calls and clone size are given by that table; D and trimming were obtained from the DNA. The sample has 60,000 to 100,000 clones on record, approximately 85% of them singletons. The leading ten clones occupy around 0.73% of the sample. For this clone: Its target antigen remains unknown. Base qualities are not provided; no much larger clone lies one nucleotide away.

This specimen's time point label, per the study, means: week 23, last vaccination. Each vaccine dose, consisting of 300 ug of a 20-mer mutant IDH1 peptide in Montanide, was administered subcutaneously with topical imiquimod. The donors had newly diagnosed IDH1-mutant astrocytomas of WHO grade 3 or 4 that showed loss of nuclear ATRX. The samples were drawn from NOA16, a multicentre, single-arm, open-label phase I trial in Germany that tested a mutant IDH1 peptide vaccine in humans for the first time. Genomic DNA for TCRB sequencing was extracted from EDTA blood using the DNeasy Blood and Tissue Kit. The TCR originated in a woman in her forties or fifties with glioma. Sequences were derived from PBMCs, sampled from a glioma patient whose treatment included an IDH1 peptide vaccine.

The nucleotide sequence is TGCGCCAGCAGCTTGAGGGGGACGGCTGAAGCTTTCTTT. Its translation is CASSLRGTAEAFF. In this chain, TRBV5-1 is recombined with TRBJ1-1; TRBD1 could be the D gene, as 6 bases match. The CDR3 sequence holds 13 residues, the cysteine and phenylalanine included. Of the read, only the CDR3 DNA is kept; its 39 bases are in frame from base 1. Between the V and J ends, shortened by 1 base and 6 bases respectively, the junction contains 10 bases. The germline V gene provides CDR1 SGHRS and CDR2 YFSETQ.